The sequence of this T cell receptor (beta chain) was determined in a study of shared clonotypes between healthy human individuals. The germline V gene has CDR1 MNHNY and CDR2 SVGAGI (reference sequence). The trim removed 6 bases at V and 3 bases at J, leaving 5 bases unmatched. The CDR3 is made up of 14 amino acids. How the authors handled the data: ImmunoSEQ sequences covered only the junction and lacked quality scores; filtering therefore differed. Produced via immunoSEQ multiplex PCR; TCRdb's table is partial and in-frame only. V and J calls and clone size are given by that table; D and trimming were obtained from the DNA. In the table there are 450,000 or so clones, roughly three quarters of which are singletons.

The J gene is TRBJ2-7, the V gene TRBV6-6; 10 bases map to TRBD2. The sequence was obtained from a woman aged 40-49 years in good health. Some clones in this sample may be carry-over from other donors' samples. Sample: PBMCs. CDR3 region: CASRTGTSDYEQYF. CDR3 nucleotide sequence: TGTGCCAGCAGAACCGGGACTAGCGACTACGAGCAGTACTTC.